This T cell receptor (beta chain) derives from a study of shared clonotypes between healthy human individuals. Germline lookup yields CDR1 KGHSH and CDR2 LQKENI. The CDR3 runs 16 residues. The V and J ends lost 5 bases and 2 bases, in that order; junction bases with no gene match: 6. Repertoires were generated with immunoSEQ multiplex PCR, while TCRdb's copy carries only in-frame clones and drops some. The sample yields about 2.3 million clones, roughly 90% seen once. Study-level findings and limits: Naive subsets typically showed greater estimated richness than memory subsets.

A note on this clone: Its specificity is not known.

Researchers partitioned CD4+ cells into CD45RA+ naive and CD45RA-negative memory subsets. This chain joins TRBV18 and TRBJ2-5; 12 bases align to TRBD2. Sequenced input: naive CD4+ T cells from PBMCs. The subset was: CD45RA+ positively selected. The clonotype comes from a man between 18 and 35 years old in good health. Some clones in this sample may be carry-over from other donors' samples. The CDR3 DNA is TGTGCCAGCTCAACCAGGACTAGCGGGGTGCAAGAGACCCAGTACTTC. Amino acid sequence: CASSTRTSGVQETQYF.